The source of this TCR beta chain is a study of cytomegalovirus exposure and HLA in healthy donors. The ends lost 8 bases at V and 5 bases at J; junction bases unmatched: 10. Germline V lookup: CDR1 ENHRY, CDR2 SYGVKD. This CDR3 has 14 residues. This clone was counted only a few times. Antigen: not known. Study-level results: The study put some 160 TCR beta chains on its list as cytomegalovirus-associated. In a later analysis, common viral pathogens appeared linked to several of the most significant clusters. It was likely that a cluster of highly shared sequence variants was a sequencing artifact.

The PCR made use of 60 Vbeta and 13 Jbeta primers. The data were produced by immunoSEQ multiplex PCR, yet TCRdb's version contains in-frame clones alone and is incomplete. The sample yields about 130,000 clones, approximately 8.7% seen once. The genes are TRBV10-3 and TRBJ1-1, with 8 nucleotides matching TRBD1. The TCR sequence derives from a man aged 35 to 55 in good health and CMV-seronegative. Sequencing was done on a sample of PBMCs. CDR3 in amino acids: CAIDDDRGGTEAFF. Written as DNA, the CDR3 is TGTGCCATCGACGATGACAGGGGTGGGACTGAAGCTTTCTTT.